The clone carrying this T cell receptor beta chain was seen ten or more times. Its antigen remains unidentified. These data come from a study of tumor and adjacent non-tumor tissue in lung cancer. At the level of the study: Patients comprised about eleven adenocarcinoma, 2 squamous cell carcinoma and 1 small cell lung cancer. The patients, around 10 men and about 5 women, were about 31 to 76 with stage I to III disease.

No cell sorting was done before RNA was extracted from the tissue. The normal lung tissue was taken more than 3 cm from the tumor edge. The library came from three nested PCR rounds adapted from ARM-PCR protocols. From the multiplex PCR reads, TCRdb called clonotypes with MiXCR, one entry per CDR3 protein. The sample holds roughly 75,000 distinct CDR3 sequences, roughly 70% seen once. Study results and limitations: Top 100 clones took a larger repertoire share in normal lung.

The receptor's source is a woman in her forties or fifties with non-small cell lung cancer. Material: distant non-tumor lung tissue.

The CDR3, as DNA: TGTGCCAGCAGTGAAGGGCTAGCGGAGTGGTACGAGCAGTACTTC. Translated: CASSEGLAEWYEQYF. V is TRBV6-1 and J is TRBJ2-7, with 7 bases matching TRBD2. The CDR3 has 15 amino acids. CDR1 and CDR2 from the germline V gene are MNHNS and SASEGT. V lost 1 base and J lost 4; bases outside the gene matches: 7.